A single sample is the source of the 13 T cell receptor beta chains below, sequenced in a study of cytomegalovirus exposure and HLA in healthy donors (dated by TCRdb to 2016 to 2017). The library was built by means of the immunoSEQ multiplex PCR assay. The multiplex PCR relied on a mix of 60 forward primers for TCR Vbeta segments and 13 reverse primers for TCR Jbeta segments. TCRdb re-hosts the immuneACCESS table, in-frame sequences only. Its copies lack some clones; in the studies checked, an unresolved V gene accounts for under half of them, and the cause for the rest is not known. Within this sample are about 180,000 clones, with around 80% of them counted one time only. Of the sample, about 1.5% falls within the top ten clones. The sample comprised PBMCs. All receptors derive from a man between 18 and 29 years old in good health and CMV-seronegative.

This clone was seen more than once but under ten times. This chain connects TRBV7-3 to TRBJ1-1, with D maybe TRBD1 (6 bases). Between the trimmed V and J ends, which lost 5 bases and 4 bases, there was a span of 14 bases. This CDR3 contains 14 residues. Germline CDR1 reads SGHTA; CDR2 reads FQGTGA. The CDR3 DNA reads TGTGCCAGCAGCCCCAACAGGGCGGCCACTGAAGCTTTCTTT. Protein sequence: CASSPNRAATEAFF.

J is TRBJ2-7 and V is TRBV9; D is possibly TRBD1 (5 bases). Germline CDR1 reads SGDLS; CDR2 reads YYNGEE. The length of the CDR3 is 15 residues. V lost 2 bases and J lost 0, with 12 bases in between. The CDR3 is CASSVADSLSYEQYF. In DNA, the CDR3 is TGTGCCAGCAGCGTGGCTGACAGTCTCTCCTACGAGCAGTACTTC.

The rearrangement uses TRBV4-2 and TRBJ2-5; D ambiguous. This CDR3 comprises 14 residues. The V gene lost 1 base and the J gene lost 4 bases, with 10 bases spanning the gap. CDR1 and CDR2 from the germline V gene are LGHNA and YNFKEQ. The CDR3 region has the DNA TGTGCCAGCAGCCAAGGGGCATTGGGAGAGACCCAGTACTTC. Translated, it gives CASSQGALGETQYF.

This chain joins TRBV30 and TRBJ1-2; D not certain. CDR3 size: 14 residues. CDR1 and CDR2 from the germline V gene are GTSNPN and SVGIG (reference sequence). V dropped 1 base and J dropped 2 bases, with 11 bases sitting between them. The CDR3, as DNA: TGTGCCTGGAGTGACTGGCGGAGGAACTATGGCTACACCTTC. Amino acid sequence: CAWSDWRRNYGYTF.

This chain links TRBV7-8 with TRBJ2-3; 8 bases are shared with TRBD2. V gave up 2 bases and J gave up 1 base; unmatched junction bases: 11. Germline V lookup: CDR1 SGHVS, CDR2 FQNEAQ. This CDR3 is 18 amino acids long. CDR3 coding DNA: TGTGCCAGCAGCTTATCAAGAGGGGCGGGGGGCCGCACAGATACGCAGTATTTT. This sequence encodes CASSLSRGAGGRTDTQYF.

The chain employs TRBV5-1 and TRBJ1-1; no clear D. The V and J ends lost 0 bases and 0 bases respectively, with 12 bases between them. Germline CDR1 and CDR2: SGHRS and YFSETQ. This CDR3 has 16 residues. DNA for the CDR3: TGCGCCAGCAGCTTGGAGCGCGGTCAAGTGAACACTGAAGCTTTCTTT. The encoded protein is CASSLERGQVNTEAFF.

The V and J genes are TRBV29-1 and TRBJ1-1; maybe TRBD1 (5 bases). Trimming stripped 0 bases from V and 1 base from J, with 9 bases between. The length of the CDR3 is 14 residues. Germline V gene lookup returns CDR1 SQVTM and CDR2 ANQGSEA. The CDR3 reads CSVEDHQGNTEAFF. CDR3 DNA: TGCAGCGTTGAAGATCATCAGGGGAACACTGAAGCTTTCTTT. The whole variable domain, remainder taken from reference TRBV29-1 and TRBJ1-1, is SAVISQKPSRDICQRGTSLTIQCQVDSQVTMMFWYRQQPGQSLTLIATANQGSEATYESGFVIDKFPISRPNLTFSTLTVSNMSPEDSSIYLCSVEDHQGNTEAFFGQGTRLTVV.

The chain is built from TRBV5-4 and TRBJ1-2, with 11 bases aligning to TRBD1. Losses at the gene ends were 2 bases for V and 5 bases for J; bases not matched to a gene: 5. Germline CDR1 and CDR2: SGHNT and YYREEE (reference sequence). The CDR3 has 15 amino acids. CDR3 in DNA: TGTGCCAGCAGCTTCCGGGGACAGGGGGGATATGGCTACACCTTC. It encodes CASSFRGQGGYGYTF. Full variable domain (remainder filled in from reference TRBV5-4 and TRBJ1-2): ETGVTQSPTHLIKTRGQQVTLRCSSQSGHNTVSWYQQALGQGPQFIFQYYREEENGRGNFPPRFSGLQFPNYSSELNVNALELDDSALYLCASSFRGQGGYGYTFGSGTRLTVV.

CDR3 coding DNA: TGCGCCAGCAGCTTAAGTATTGGCGGGACAGTCTCTGGAAACACCATATATTTT. Encoded protein: CASSLSIGGTVSGNTIYF. The V call is TRBV5-1, the J call TRBJ1-3; 7 bases are shared with TRBD1. After removal of 2 bases from V and 0 bases from J, the junction contained 11 bases not matched to a gene. Germline assignment: CDR1 SGHRS and CDR2 YFSETQ. This CDR3 is built from 18 residues.

The chain is built from TRBV6-5 and TRBJ1-2; 7 nucleotides agree with TRBD1. The germline CDR1 and CDR2 sequences are MNHEY and SVGAGI. The CDR3 runs 15 residues. V lost 8 bases, J lost 5 bases, and 14 bases stayed unmatched. The CDR3 sequence is CASRPGTVNPYGYTF. In DNA, the CDR3 is TGTGCCAGCCGTCCCGGGACAGTGAACCCTTATGGCTACACCTTC.

The chain uses TRBV23-1 and TRBJ2-4, with TRBD1 as a possible D gene (5 bases). TRBV23-1 is filed as an ORF, its function uncertain. This CDR3 is 11 amino acids long. V dropped 5 bases and J dropped 15 bases, with 14 bases sitting between them. CDR3 sequence: CASSIRGAPYF. Written as DNA, the CDR3 is TGCGCCAGCAGTATTAGGGGTGCTCCGTACTTC.

This chain connects TRBV27 to TRBJ2-1, with 12 bases identical to TRBD2. V lost 3 bases to trimming and J lost 7 bases; unmatched junction nucleotides: 7. This CDR3 contains 16 residues. Germline values: CDR1 MNHEY, CDR2 SMNVEV (reference sequence). The DNA for the CDR3 is TGTGCCAGCAGTTTCCTAGCGGGGGGGAATTTTAATGAGCAGTTCTTC. As protein: CASSFLAGGNFNEQFF.

The genes are TRBV21-1 and TRBJ2-1; whether TRBD1, the table's D call, matches the DNA was not checked. TRBV21-1 is given as a pseudogene. This CDR3 is 14 amino acids long. The CDR3 loop reads CASNPGQGNNEQFF. Here the CDR3 DNA reads TGTGCCAGCAACCCGGGACAGGGTAACAATGAGCAGTTCTTC.